The 15 T cell receptor beta chains below all came from one sample that was sequenced in a study of blood T cell repertoires in COVID-19. Repertoires were generated with immunoSEQ multiplex PCR, while TCRdb's copy carries only in-frame clones and drops some. Among some 270,000 clones listed, roughly four fifths were seen once. Specimen: PBMCs or T cells enriched from blood (not recorded which). Receptors were obtained from a man aged 45 to 65 who had recovered from COVID-19.

Comment on this clone: Different DNA sequences within this sample yield the same CDR3. The chain employs TRBV28 and TRBJ1-4; D might be TRBD1 (5 bases). This CDR3 spans 12 amino acids. In germline, CDR1 is MDHEN, CDR2 SYDVKM. V was shortened by 1 base and J by 8 bases, with 5 bases between the two germline ends. CDR3 in amino acids: CASSLSGEKLFF. The DNA for the CDR3 is TGTGCCAGCAGTTTATCAGGGGAAAAACTGTTTTTT.

The rearrangement links TRBV5-1 to TRBJ2-7; D gene uncertain. The CDR3 extends over 11 amino acids. V was pared by 5 bases and J by 3 bases, with 6 bases between. Germline V gene lookup returns CDR1 SGHRS and CDR2 YFSETQ. The CDR3: CASRHNYEQYF. As DNA, the CDR3 is TGCGCCAGCAGGCACAACTACGAGCAGTACTTC.

The chain recombines TRBV28 with TRBJ1-6; D possibly corresponds to TRBD1 (5 bases). This CDR3 is 15 amino acids long. V lost 5 bases, J lost 2 bases, and 10 bases lay in between. Germline-derived CDR1 and CDR2 are MDHEN and SYDVKM. As DNA, the CDR3 is TGTGCCAGCAGTGGAGGGGACCCCTATAATTCACCCCTCCACTTT. Translating it yields CASSGGDPYNSPLHF.

The J gene is TRBJ1-5, the V gene TRBV5-1, with D perhaps TRBD1 (5 bases). The germline V gene has CDR1 SGHRS and CDR2 YFSETQ. Trimming took 4 bases from V and 5 from J, leaving 13 bases between them. This CDR3 is built from 14 residues. The CDR3, as DNA: TGCGCCAGCAGCCCAGACAGTTTTTATCAGCCCCAGCATTTT. This gives the protein CASSPDSFYQPQHF.

The chain links TRBV6-2 or TRBV6-3 to TRBJ2-1; perhaps TRBD1 as D (5 bases). Trimming took off 2 bases at V and 7 bases at J, with 15 bases between the two ends. CDR1 and CDR2 (germline): MNHEY, SVGEGT. The CDR3 sequence is 15 residues long. The CDR3 DNA is TGTGCCAGCAGTTACCCCCCCAGGGTGCGAAATGAGCAGTTCTTC. Residues: CASSYPPRVRNEQFF.

J is TRBJ1-2 and V is TRBV27; the D gene is possibly TRBD1 (6 bases). Germline-derived CDR1 and CDR2 are MNHEY and SMNVEV (reference sequence). This CDR3 is built from 13 residues. V lost 8 bases to trimming and J lost 4 bases, with 14 bases between them. The CDR3 sequence: CASSPVGAYGYTF. The DNA of the CDR3 is TGTGCCAGCTCCCCTGTGGGGGCCTATGGCTACACCTTC.

This clone was detected only a few times. The CDR3 bases are TGTGCCAGCAGTTTGCTAGCGGGTCAGCCCAATGAGCAGTTCTTC. It translates to CASSLLAGQPNEQFF. The chain couples TRBV2 to TRBJ2-1; TRBD2 agrees at 8 bases. Losses at the gene ends were 5 bases for V and 6 bases for J; bases not matched to a gene: 9. Germline CDR1 is SNHLY and CDR2 is FYNNEI. CDR3 length: 15 amino acids.

The chain recombines TRBV7-8 with TRBJ1-3; 9 bases are a match to TRBD1. This CDR3 has 16 residues. CDR1 and CDR2 (germline): SGHVS, FQNEAQ. V was clipped by 5 bases and J by 0 bases; unmatched bases: 5. The CDR3 is CASSRGTGISGNTIYF. The CDR3 DNA reads as TGTGCCAGCAGCCGGGGGACAGGGATCTCTGGAAACACCATATATTTT.

CDR3 loop: CASSLDVAGGKETQYF. CDR3 DNA sequence: TGCGCCAGCAGCTTGGATGTAGCGGGGGGCAAAGAGACCCAGTACTTC. V usage is TRBV5-1 and J usage is TRBJ2-5, with TRBD2 matching over 10 bases. The germline V gene encodes CDR1 SGHRS and CDR2 YFSETQ. V dropped 0 bases and J dropped 3; count of bases not matched to a gene: 5. The CDR3 has 16 amino acids.

This chain connects TRBV4-2 to TRBJ2-5; 11 nucleotides line up with TRBD2. The CDR3 is 15 amino acids. V shed 1 base, J shed 5 bases, and the junction held 3 bases outside the gene matches. Per the germline V gene, CDR1 is LGHNA and CDR2 is YNFKEQ. Here the CDR3 reads CASSQASSGGETQYF. In DNA, the CDR3 is TGTGCCAGCAGCCAAGCTTCTAGCGGGGGGGAGACCCAGTACTTC.

This rearrangement joins TRBV6-6 to TRBJ2-1; the match to TRBD2 covers 16 bases. Germline V gives CDR1 MNHNY, CDR2 SVGAGI (reference sequence). Losses at the gene ends were 5 bases for V and 3 bases for J; bases not matched to a gene: 7. The CDR3 spans 18 residues. The CDR3 DNA reads as TGTGCCAGCAGTCGCGGGACTAGCGGGAGGGCCCGCTACAATGAGCAGTTCTTC. Protein product: CASSRGTSGRARYNEQFF.

The chain recombines TRBV6-4 with TRBJ2-7; TRBD2 matches 7 bases. This CDR3 is 16 amino acids long. Trimming at V came to 2 bases and at J to 1 base, leaving 8 bases not matched to a gene. The germline gives CDR1 MRHNA, CDR2 SNTAGT. CDR3: CASSDPGTTYSYEQYF. The DNA for the CDR3 is TGTGCCAGCAGTGACCCCGGGACTACGTATTCCTACGAGCAGTACTTC.

The sample holds many counts of this clone. The chain employs TRBV5-4 and TRBJ2-7; 9 nucleotides agree with TRBD2. CDR1 and CDR2 from the germline V gene are SGHNT and YYREEE (reference sequence). The ends lost 3 bases at V and 4 bases at J; junction bases unmatched: 8. The CDR3 loop spans 15 amino acids. The CDR3 sequence is CASSSKLAGGYEQYF. The CDR3 DNA reads as TGTGCCAGCAGCTCGAAACTAGCGGGTGGTTACGAGCAGTACTTC.

This chain connects TRBV6-4 to TRBJ1-1, with 7 bases lining up with TRBD1. Germline CDR1 and CDR2: MRHNA and SNTAGT. Trimming at V came to 3 bases and at J to 5 bases, leaving 3 bases not matched to a gene. The CDR3 covers 13 residues. Written as DNA, the CDR3 is TGTGCCAGCAGTGATCGGACAGGAACTGAAGCTTTCTTT. This codes for CASSDRTGTEAFF.

The chain joins TRBV5-1 to TRBJ2-2; D is undetermined. CDR1 SGHRS and CDR2 YFSETQ come from the germline V gene. With 0 bases removed from V and 8 bases from J, the gap between germline ends came to 8 bases. CDR3 length equals 13 residues. The CDR3 bases are TGCGCCAGCAGCTTGGAGGAGTCGGGGGAGCTGTTTTTT. It specifies CASSLEESGELFF.